Below, 16 T cell receptor beta chains from the same sample are listed, as sequenced in a study of cytomegalovirus exposure and HLA in healthy donors. The PCR was carried out with 60 Vbeta primers and 13 Jbeta primers. The protocol was immunoSEQ multiplex PCR, while the TCRdb copy is restricted to in-frame clones and leaves out a portion. The sample's table shows about 140,000 clones. The sample taken for sequencing was PBMCs. These receptors came from a woman between 18 and 29 years old in good health and CMV-seronegative.

The chain couples TRBV2 to TRBJ2-5, with D tentatively TRBD2 (5 bases). Trimming left V 6 bases short and J 5 bases short, with 16 bases between. The CDR3 is 14 residues long. CDR1 SNHLY and CDR2 FYNNEI come from the germline V gene. The DNA for the CDR3 is TGTGCCAGCAGGGCGGGCTACCGAGGGGAGACCCAGTACTTC. This translates into CASRAGYRGETQYF.

The chain is built from TRBV5-4 and TRBJ1-3, with a possible D match to TRBD1 (6 bases). Germline loops: CDR1 SGHNT, CDR2 YYREEE (reference sequence). This CDR3 is built from 14 residues. Trimming cost V 4 bases and J 0 bases, with 8 bases left between them. The CDR3, as DNA: TGTGCCAGCAGCACAGGGATCTCTGGAAACACCATATATTTT. Protein product: CASSTGISGNTIYF.

The chain couples TRBV4-3 to TRBJ2-3; perhaps TRBD1 as D (5 bases). Trimming removed 4 bases from V and 7 bases from J, with 27 bases in between. The CDR3 spans 18 residues. CDR1 LGHNA and CDR2 YSLEER come from the germline V gene. Here the CDR3 DNA reads TGCGCCAGCAGCCCAGCTTTCTCAGGGATAGCCCTAGGGAATACGCAGTATTTT. Translated: CASSPAFSGIALGNTQYF.

V and J are TRBV2 and TRBJ2-1; TRBD2 matches 12 bases. Germline V gives CDR1 SNHLY, CDR2 FYNNEI. The CDR3 is made up of 19 amino acids. J gave up 4 bases and V 10 bases, and 20 bases lay outside the gene matches. The CDR3 loop reads CANRVPSSLAGGDYNEQFF. CDR3 coding DNA: TGTGCCAACAGGGTTCCATCCTCGCTAGCGGGAGGGGATTACAATGAGCAGTTCTTC.

The chain combines TRBV2 with TRBJ2-7; TRBD1 agrees at 8 bases. The CDR3 loop spans 14 amino acids. The germline gives CDR1 SNHLY, CDR2 FYNNEI. The J segment lost 3 bases and the V segment lost 6 bases, leaving 7 bases of the junction unmatched. The CDR3 DNA sequence: TGTGCCAGCAGCAGGGGGCCCTCCGGCTACGAGCAGTACTTC. This translates into CASSRGPSGYEQYF.

The chain uses TRBV7-9 and TRBJ2-5, with 12 bases identical to TRBD2. Per the germline V gene, CDR1 is SEHNR and CDR2 is FQNEAQ (reference sequence). The CDR3 length is 15 residues. Trimming removed 5 bases from V and 4 bases from J; junction bases left unmatched: 5. The chain's CDR3 is CASSRTSGIGETQYF. The CDR3 DNA sequence: TGTGCCAGCAGCCGGACTAGCGGGATTGGAGAGACCCAGTACTTC.

The rearrangement uses TRBV5-4 and TRBJ2-1; a weak D match, TRBD2 (5 bases). Trimming left V 3 bases short and J 4 bases short, with 20 bases between. This CDR3 has 17 residues. Germline CDR1 reads SGHNT; CDR2 reads YYREEE (reference sequence). CDR3 DNA sequence: TGTGCCAGCAGCTCGAACCTCCGGGGATTAGGGTACAATGAGCAGTTCTTC. Protein product: CASSSNLRGLGYNEQFF.

This rearrangement joins TRBV10-3 to TRBJ1-1; D is undetermined. This CDR3 region has 16 residues. The V end lost 0 bases, the J end lost 4 bases, and 15 bases lay between the germline ends. Germline CDR1 reads ENHRY; CDR2 reads SYGVKD. Here the CDR3 reads CAISESFYGEGTEAFF. The CDR3 bases are TGTGCCATCAGTGAGTCGTTCTACGGAGAAGGCACTGAAGCTTTCTTT.

The chain couples TRBV12-5 to TRBJ2-1, with TRBD2 identical over 10 bases. V shed 5 bases, J shed 3 bases, and the junction held 4 bases outside the gene matches. CDR1 LGHNT and CDR2 FRNRAP come from the germline V gene. The CDR3 runs to 15 residues. The CDR3 DNA reads as TGTGCTAGTGGTGCTTTAGCGGGAGGCTACAATGAGCAGTTCTTC. It is translated as CASGALAGGYNEQFF. The full variable domain, in which reference TRBV12-5 and TRBJ2-1 provide the parts outside the CDR3, is DARVTQTPRHKVTEMGQEVTMRCQPILGHNTVFWYRQTMMQGLELLAYFRNRAPLDDSGMPKDRFSAEMPDATLATLKIQPSEPRDSAVYFCASGALAGGYNEQFFGPGTRLTVL.

The V call is TRBV5-4, the J call TRBJ1-1; D possibly corresponds to TRBD1 (5 bases). CDR3 length: 17 residues. The V end was cut by 5 bases, the J end by 0 bases, with 20 bases between. Germline-derived CDR1 and CDR2 are SGHNT and YYREEE (reference sequence). The CDR3 sequence is CASSPGRVQPVNTEAFF. The CDR3 DNA is TGTGCCAGCAGTCCCGGCAGGGTTCAACCGGTGAACACTGAAGCTTTCTTT.

CDR3 in amino acids: CASSESSVQSYNEQFF. The CDR3 bases are TGTGCCAGCAGTGAGTCTAGCGTACAGTCCTACAATGAGCAGTTCTTC. The chain joins TRBV6-4 to TRBJ2-1; a possible D gene is TRBD2 (6 bases). Trimming removed 3 bases at V and 1 base at J, with 13 bases between. The CDR3 is 16 amino acids. Germline CDR1 MRHNA, CDR2 SNTAGT.

This chain connects TRBV6-1 to TRBJ2-3; D uncertain. The CDR3 consists of 13 residues. Germline V gene data show CDR1 as MNHNS and CDR2 as SASEGT. Trimming took off 7 bases at V and 2 bases at J, with 10 bases between the two ends. The CDR3 nucleotides read TGTGCCAGCACGAGTGTGAACACAGATACGCAGTATTTT. This gives the protein CASTSVNTDTQYF.

The rearrangement joins TRBV19 to TRBJ1-4, with 7 bases that match TRBD1. With 10 bases clipped from V and 7 bases from J, the junction kept 9 bases outside the gene matches. This CDR3 has 13 amino acids. Per germline, CDR1 LNHDA and CDR2 SQIVND (reference sequence). CDR3 nucleotide sequence: TGTGCCACTAAACGACAGGGTGGTGAAAAACTGTTTTTT. Protein: CATKRQGGEKLFF.

This chain uses TRBV5-6 with TRBJ2-3; 8 nucleotides agree with TRBD2. V trimming: 1 base; J trimming: 4 bases; junction bases outside the gene matches: 8. Germline CDR1 and CDR2: SGHDT and YYEEEE. This CDR3 comprises 16 residues. The DNA for the CDR3 is TGTGCCAGCAGCTTGCGAAGCGGGAGAGGGGCAGATACGCAGTATTTT. Protein: CASSLRSGRGADTQYF. Drawing the rest from reference TRBV5-6 and TRBJ2-3, the complete variable domain is DAGVTQSPTHLIKTRGQQVTLRCSPKSGHDTVSWYQQALGQGPQFIFQYYEEEERQRGNFPDRFSGHQFPNYSSELNVNALLLGDSALYLCASSLRSGRGADTQYFGPGTRLTVL.

The chain links TRBV12-5 to TRBJ2-5; 12 bases agree with TRBD1. The J call may be faulty, since TRBJ2-7 better matches the DNA end. This CDR3 region has 16 residues. Germline assignment: CDR1 LGHNT and CDR2 FRNRAP. The CDR3 protein is CASGLGDRGLGYEQYF. As DNA, the CDR3 is TGTGCTAGTGGTTTGGGGGACAGGGGGCTTGGGTACGAGCAGTACTTC.

Notes on this clone: Other DNA sequences in the same sample also yield this CDR3. This chain connects TRBV7-2 to TRBJ2-4, with a possible D match to TRBD2 (6 bases). The V gene lost 0 bases and the J gene lost 0 bases, with 6 bases spanning the gap. Germline loops: CDR1 SGHTA, CDR2 FQGNSA. CDR3 length equals 15 residues. Written as DNA, the CDR3 is TGTGCCAGCAGCTTAGCGGGAGGAGCCAAAAACATTCAGTACTTC. Translating gives CASSLAGGAKNIQYF. Full variable domain (missing parts from reference TRBV7-2 and TRBJ2-4): GAGVSQSPSNKVTEKGKDVELRCDPISGHTALYWYRQSLGQGLEFLIYFQGNSAPDKSGLPSDRFSAERTGGSVSTLTIQRTQQEDSAVYLCASSLAGGAKNIQYFGAGTRLSVL.